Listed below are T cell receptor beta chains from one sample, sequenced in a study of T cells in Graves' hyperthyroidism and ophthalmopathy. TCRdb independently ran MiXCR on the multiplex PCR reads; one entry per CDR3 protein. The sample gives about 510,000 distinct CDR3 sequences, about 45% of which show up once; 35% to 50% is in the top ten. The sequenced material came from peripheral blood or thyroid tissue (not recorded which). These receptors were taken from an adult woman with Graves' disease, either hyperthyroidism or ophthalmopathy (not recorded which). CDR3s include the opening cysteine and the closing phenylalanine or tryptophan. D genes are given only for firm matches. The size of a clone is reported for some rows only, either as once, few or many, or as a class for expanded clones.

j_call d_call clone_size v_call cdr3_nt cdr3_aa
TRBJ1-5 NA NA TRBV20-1 TGCAGTGCGGGGTGGGGCGGGGGTTATCAGCCCCAGCATTTT CSAGWGGGYQPQHF
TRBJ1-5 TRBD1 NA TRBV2 TGTGCCAGCAGCCAAAGATTAGTAGGGGGCGATCAGCCCCAGCATTTT CASSQRLVGGDQPQHF
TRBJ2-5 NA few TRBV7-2 TGTGCCAGCAGCTTAGGGCAGGGGTCTCCCCAGTACTTC CASSLGQGSPQYF
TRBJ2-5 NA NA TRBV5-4 TGTGCCAGCAGCTTGGTTGGGGGAAAGACCCAGTACTTC CASSLVGGKTQYF
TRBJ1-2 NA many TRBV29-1 TGCAGCGTCAGAGAAGTCTATGGCTACACCTTC CSVREVYGYTF
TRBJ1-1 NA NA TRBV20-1 TGCAGTGCTGAGGGATCCGGAGTGAACACTGAAGCTTTCTTT CSAEGSGVNTEAFF
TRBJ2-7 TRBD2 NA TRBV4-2 TGTGCCAGCAGCCAAGAGACTAGCGGGAGGGGATACGAGCAGTACTTC CASSQETSGRGYEQYF
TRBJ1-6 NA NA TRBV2 TGTGCCAGCAGTGTCGGGCAGGGACCTTCACCCCTCCACTTT CASSVGQGPSPLHF
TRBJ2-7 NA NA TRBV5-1 TGCGCCAGCAGCTTGCCGTTTCAATCGGCCGAGCAGTACTTC CASSLPFQSAEQYF
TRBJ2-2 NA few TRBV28 TGTGCCAGCAACTTTGGCGGCTACACCGGGGAGCTGTTTTTT CASNFGGYTGELFF
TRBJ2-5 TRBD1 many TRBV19 TGTGCCAGTAGTTATGCGTATTTCGGACAGGGGGTGATCCAGTACTTC CASSYAYFGQGVIQYF
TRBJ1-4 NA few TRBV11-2 TGTGCCAGCAGCCCGGGCGCCGAGGGAGAAAAACTGTTTTTT CASSPGAEGEKLFF
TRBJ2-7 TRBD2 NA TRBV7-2 TGTGCCAGCAGCTACTCTAGCGGGAGTAATTGGCAGTACTTC CASSYSSGSNWQYF
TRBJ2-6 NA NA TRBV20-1 TGCAGTGCTAGTAGGGCCAACGTCCTGACTTTC CSASRANVLTF
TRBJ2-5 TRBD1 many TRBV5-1 TGCGCCAGCAGCTTCGGACAGGGAATTCAAGAGACCCAGTACTTC CASSFGQGIQETQYF
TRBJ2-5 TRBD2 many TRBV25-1 TGTGCCAGCAGTGATAGCGGGACACAAGAGACCCAGTACTTC CASSDSGTQETQYF
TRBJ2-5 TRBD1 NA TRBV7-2 TGTGCCAGCAGCTTCCGGGACAGGAGGGAGACCCAGTACTTC CASSFRDRRETQYF
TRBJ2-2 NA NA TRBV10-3 TGTGCCATCAGTGGGGGGGACAGTGACGGCGAGCTGGGCACCGGGGAGCTGTTTTTT CAISGGDSDGELGTGELFF
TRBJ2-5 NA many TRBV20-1 TGCAGTGCTAAAAGGACAGCCCAAGAGACCCAGTACTTC CSAKRTAQETQYF
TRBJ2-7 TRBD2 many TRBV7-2 TGTGCCAGCAGCTTAGTAGCGGGTATCTCCTACGAGCAGTACTTC CASSLVAGISYEQYF
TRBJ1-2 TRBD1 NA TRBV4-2 TGTGCCAGCAGCCAAGGACAGGGGGCGGATGGAAACACCTTC CASSQGQGADGNTF
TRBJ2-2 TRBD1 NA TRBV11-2 TGCGCCAGCAGCCCCGCCCCCTCCGGGACAGGGATTAACACCGGGGAGCTGTTTTTT CASSPAPSGTGINTGELFF
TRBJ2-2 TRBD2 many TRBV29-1 TGCAGCGCCACGGGACTAGCGGGAGGGCCCGGCACCGGGGAGCTGTTTTTT CSATGLAGGPGTGELFF
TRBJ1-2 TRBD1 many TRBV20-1 TGCAGTGCTAACGACAGGGCGCGGGGCTACACCTTC CSANDRARGYTF
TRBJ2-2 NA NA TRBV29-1 TGCAGCGTTGGGGACTTTCATGGGGGCACCGGGGAGCTGTTTTTT CSVGDFHGGTGELFF
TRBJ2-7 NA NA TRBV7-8 TGTGCCAGCAGCTTAGACGCTTTGGACGAGCAGTACTTC CASSLDALDEQYF
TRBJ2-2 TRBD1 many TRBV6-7 TGTGCCAGCAGTTACTCGGGACAGGACACCGGGGAGCTGTTTTTT CASSYSGQDTGELFF
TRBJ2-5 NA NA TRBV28 TGTGCCAGCAGGATCCCGGGCGACATGCAGGGGACCCAGTACTTC CASRIPGDMQGTQYF
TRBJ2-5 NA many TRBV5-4 TGTGCCAGCAGCTTTCGGACAGAGCAAGAGACCCAGTACTTC CASSFRTEQETQYF
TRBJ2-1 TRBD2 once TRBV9 TGTGCCAGCGGGCGGACTAGCGGTGTTAATGAGCAGTTCTTC CASGRTSGVNEQFF
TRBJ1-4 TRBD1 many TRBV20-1 TGCAGTCTAAAGGGGACAGGGCCTGAAAAACTGTTTTTT CSLKGTGPEKLFF
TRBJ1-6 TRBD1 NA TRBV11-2 TGTGCCAGCAGAATTCGGGACAGGGAAGGTTCACCCCTCCACTTT CASRIRDREGSPLHF
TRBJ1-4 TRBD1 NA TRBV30 TGTGCCTGGAGCAGACAGGGGTCGAGTGAAAAACTGTTTTTT CAWSRQGSSEKLFF
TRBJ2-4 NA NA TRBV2 TGTGCCAGCAGTGACAGGGGAGCCAAAAACATTCAGTACTTC CASSDRGAKNIQYF
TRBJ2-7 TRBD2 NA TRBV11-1 TGTGCCAGCAGCGCGGGGGGACGGGACTACGAGCAGTACTTC CASSAGGRDYEQYF
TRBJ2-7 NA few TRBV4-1 TGCGCCAGCAGCCAAGCTTCGGGACACCCACTCTCCTACGAGCAGTACTTC CASSQASGHPLSYEQYF
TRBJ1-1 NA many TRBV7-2 TGTGCCAGCAGCCATGGACAGTCCTACACTGAAGCTTTCTTT CASSHGQSYTEAFF
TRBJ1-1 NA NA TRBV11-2 TGTGCCAGCAGCTTAACACCGACAGTGAACACTGAAGCTTTCTTT CASSLTPTVNTEAFF
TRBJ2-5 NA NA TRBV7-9 TGTGCCAGCACCAACGGGGGGACCCAGTACTTC CASTNGGTQYF
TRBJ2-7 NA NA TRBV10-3 TGTGCCATCAGGGACGAGCAGTACTTC CAIRDEQYF
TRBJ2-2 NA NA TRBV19 TGTGCCAGTATTTTGCAGAACACCGGGGAGCTGTTTTTT CASILQNTGELFF
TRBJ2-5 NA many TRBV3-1 TGTGCCAGCAGCCAAGCGAGACTGCAAGAGACCCAGTACTTC CASSQARLQETQYF
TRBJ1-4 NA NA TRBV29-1 TGCAGCGTTTGGGGAGAAAAACTGTTTTTT CSVWGEKLFF
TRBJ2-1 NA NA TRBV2 TGTGCCAGCAGCGCGACGAAGGGCGAGCAGTTCTTC CASSATKGEQFF
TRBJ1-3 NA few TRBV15 TGTGCCACCAGCAGAGATTCCGGGTTCGGGTACACCATATATTTT CATSRDSGFGYTIYF
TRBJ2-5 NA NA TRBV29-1 TGCAGCGTTGGGGGGCAGGGAAACCAAGAGACCCAGTACTTC CSVGGQGNQETQYF
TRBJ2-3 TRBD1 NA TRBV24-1 TGTGCCACCAGTGACCTCGGGACAGGGGGCGTAGATACGCAGTATTTT CATSDLGTGGVDTQYF
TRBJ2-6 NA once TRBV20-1 TGCAGTGCTCTGGACGGCTCGGCCAACGTCCTGACTTTC CSALDGSANVLTF
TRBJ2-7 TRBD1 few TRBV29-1 TGCAGTGCTAGATCCGCACAGGGGGGCTACGAGCAGTACTTC CSARSAQGGYEQYF
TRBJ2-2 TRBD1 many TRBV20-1 TGCAGTGCTAGAGATGGACAGGGCACGAACACCGGGGAGCTGTTTTTT CSARDGQGTNTGELFF
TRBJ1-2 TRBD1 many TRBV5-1 TGCGCCAGCAGCTTGGGAGGGGGCGCAGACTATGGCTACACCTTC CASSLGGGADYGYTF
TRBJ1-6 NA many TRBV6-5 TGTGCCAGCAGTTTACTGACGGGATATAATTCACCCCTCCACTTT CASSLLTGYNSPLHF